The 21 T cell receptor beta chains below were found in one sample sequenced in a study of STAT5B mutations in CD4+ large granular lymphocyte leukemia. Sequencing was performed with immunoSEQ multiplex PCR; in TCRdb, only in-frame clones are kept and a portion is missing. Of more than 25,000 clones detected, around 85% appear once; the ten largest clones hold about 6%. Sequenced: CD4+ T cells from blood buffy coats. The receptor source for this set is a human donor in good health.

This clone has a handful of counts. The rearrangement joins TRBV6-6 to TRBJ1-5; the D gene is possibly TRBD1 (5 bases). V gave up 0 bases and J gave up 1 base, with 10 bases separating them. This CDR3 contains 16 residues. In germline, CDR1 is MNHNY, CDR2 SVGAGI (reference sequence). CDR3 sequence: CASSYSTGTSNQPQHF. The CDR3 region has the DNA TGTGCCAGCAGTTACTCAACCGGGACGAGCAATCAGCCCCAGCATTTT.

A single count supports this clone. A read error may produce the germline difference seen at one junction end. This chain links TRBV7-2 with TRBJ2-3; D is perhaps TRBD2 (6 bases). This CDR3 is 15 amino acids long. Germline values: CDR1 SGHTA, CDR2 FQGNSA. For the CDR3, the DNA is TGTGCCGGCAGCGGTGAGGGCAAGGGAGGAGATACGCAGTATTTT. This encodes CAGSGEGKGGDTQYF.

The J gene is TRBJ1-1, the V gene TRBV15, with a weak D call TRBD1 (6 bases). The germline V and J ends were trimmed by 4 bases and 11 bases, with 17 bases remaining between them. The CDR3 loop spans 13 amino acids. Germline values: CDR1 LNHNV, CDR2 YYDKDF (reference sequence). In DNA, the CDR3 is TGTGCCACCAGCATAAGTCCAGGGGCGGCGGCTTTCTTT. It codes for CATSISPGAAAFF.

The J gene is TRBJ2-1, the V gene TRBV7-6, with 12 bases that match TRBD2. Germline loops: CDR1 SGHVS, CDR2 FNYEAQ. The CDR3 runs to 16 residues. J gave up 4 bases and V 5 bases, and 6 bases lay outside the gene matches. CDR3 bases: TGTGCCAGCAGCCCCTCAGGGACTAGCGGGTACAATGAGCAGTTCTTC. It is translated as CASSPSGTSGYNEQFF.

The chain links TRBV7-9 to TRBJ1-2, with a possible D match to TRBD1 (5 bases). The V end lost 1 base, the J end lost 3 bases, and 9 bases lay between the germline ends. There are 14 residues in the CDR3. The germline CDR1 and CDR2 sequences are SEHNR and FQNEAQ (reference sequence). The CDR3 nucleotides read TGTGCCAGCAGCTTAGGAGACAGCTACTATGGCTACACCTTC. Amino acids: CASSLGDSYYGYTF.

CDR3 nucleotides: TGCAGCGTTCTCCAGGCCGGGGGTCTCACTGAAGCTTTCTTT. Amino acids: CSVLQAGGLTEAFF. V usage is TRBV29-1 and J usage is TRBJ1-1; possible D gene TRBD1, 5 bases. CDR1 and CDR2 (germline): SQVTM, ANQGSEA. The CDR3 is 14 residues long. The germline V and J ends were trimmed by 5 bases and 4 bases, with 17 bases remaining between them.

This clone was found a few times. The gene calls are TRBV11-2 and TRBJ2-7; 8 positions agree with TRBD2. Germline lookup yields CDR1 SGHAT and CDR2 FQNNGV. The length of the CDR3 is 16 residues. Trimming at V came to 2 bases and at J to 1 base, leaving 7 bases not matched to a gene. The DNA of the CDR3 is TGTGCCAGCAGCTTATACGGGGGGGGCCAATCCTACGAGCAGTACTTC. Translating it yields CASSLYGGGQSYEQYF. Drawing the rest from reference TRBV11-2 and TRBJ2-7, the complete variable domain is EAGVAQSPRYKIIEKRQSVAFWCNPISGHATLYWYQQILGQGPKLLIQFQNNGVVDDSQLPKDRFSAERLKGVDSTLKIQPAKLEDSAVYLCASSLYGGGQSYEQYFGPGTRLTVT.

The V gene is TRBV5-6, the J gene TRBJ2-7; D is uncertain. V lost 0 bases and J lost 3, with 4 bases in between. CDR1 is SGHDT, CDR2 YYEEEE, per germline. The CDR3 runs 12 residues. The DNA of the CDR3 is TGTGCCAGCAGCTTGGCAGACTACGAGCAGTACGTC. Its translation is CASSLADYEQYV.

The table lists this clone with a count of one. The chain is built from TRBV7-2 and TRBJ2-1; tentatively, D is TRBD1 (5 bases). Germline V gene data show CDR1 as SGHTA and CDR2 as FQGNSA. The CDR3 totals 15 residues. V gave up 6 bases and J gave up 0 bases, with 12 bases separating them. CDR3 bases: TGTGCCAGCAGAGGGGCACAGAGCTCCTACAATGAGCAGTTCTTC. Its translation is CASRGAQSSYNEQFF.

This chain links TRBV21-1 with TRBJ2-7; the D call TRBD1 from the table was never checked on the DNA. TRBV21-1 is a recognized pseudogene. CDR3 size: 14 residues. CDR3 in amino acids: CASSYRDTVYEQYF. The CDR3 DNA reads as TGTGCCAGCAGCTACCGGGACACCGTCTACGAGCAGTACTTC.

The chain has TRBV7-8 and TRBJ2-2; TRBD1 agrees at 7 bases. With V trimmed by 2 bases and J by 6 bases, 6 bases remained unmatched. CDR1 is SGHVS and CDR2 is FQNEAQ in the germline V gene. The CDR3 runs to 15 residues. CDR3 region: CASSLRGRAAGELFF. CDR3 DNA: TGTGCCAGCAGCTTAAGGGGGCGCGCGGCCGGGGAGCTGTTTTTT.

CDR3 sequence reads: CASSTGTSYRNTIYF. In DNA form, the CDR3 reads TGTGCCAGTAGTACGGGGACGTCGTACCGAAACACCATATATTTT. The V gene is TRBV19, the J gene TRBJ1-3; perhaps TRBD1 as D (5 bases). Trimming pared 4 bases from V and 5 bases from J, leaving 15 bases between. The CDR3 spans 15 residues. The germline V gene has CDR1 LNHDA and CDR2 SQIVND (reference sequence).

CDR3 protein: CASSFTTSGVTDTQYF. The CDR3 DNA sequence: TGTGCCAGCAGTTTCACGACTAGCGGGGTCACAGATACGCAGTATTTT. The chain employs TRBV9 and TRBJ2-3; 11 positions match TRBD2. The germline V gene has CDR1 SGDLS and CDR2 YYNGEE. V trimming: 5 bases; J trimming: 2 bases; junction bases outside the gene matches: 7. The CDR3 contains 16 residues.

This chain links TRBV4-2 with TRBJ2-5, with 8 bases that match TRBD2. Germline V gene lookup returns CDR1 LGHNA and CDR2 YNFKEQ. This CDR3 contains 17 residues. V shed 4 bases and J 5 bases; nucleotides not matched to a gene: 15. CDR3 nucleotide sequence: TGTGCCAGCAGCCCGAACCTAAGCGGGGGCCTACCGGAGACCCAGTACTTC. It codes for CASSPNLSGGLPETQYF.

This clone appeared a single time. The V call is TRBV5-1, the J call TRBJ2-4; D unclear. The CDR3 spans 15 residues. Trimming removed 2 bases at V and 0 bases at J, with 9 bases between. The germline CDR1 and CDR2 sequences are SGHRS and YFSETQ. CDR3 nucleotide sequence: TGCGCCAGCAGCTTCTCCAGGTCAGCCAAAAACATTCAGTACTTC. It translates to CASSFSRSAKNIQYF.

The chain uses TRBV19 and TRBJ1-1; D uncertain. V was shortened by 8 bases and J by 7 bases, with 11 bases between the two germline ends. Germline-derived CDR1 and CDR2 are LNHDA and SQIVND (reference sequence). The CDR3 is made up of 11 amino acids. The CDR3 DNA sequence: TGTGCCAGTTTAAACATGAATGAAGCTTTCTTT. It codes for CASLNMNEAFF.

This chain joins TRBV28 and TRBJ2-7; D gene ambiguous. The CDR3 totals 14 residues. V shed 3 bases and J shed 2 bases, with 11 bases lying between them. Germline assignment: CDR1 MDHEN and CDR2 SYDVKM. Here the CDR3 DNA reads TGTGCCAGCAGTTTCCGCCAGGCTCCCTACGAGCAGTACGTC. It codes for CASSFRQAPYEQYV.

This chain links TRBV4-3 with TRBJ2-1; 14 bases map to TRBD2. Germline V CDR1 and CDR2: LGHNA, YSLEER. Trimming cost V 0 bases and J 9 bases; bases outside gene matches: 4. The CDR3 extends over 16 amino acids. CDR3 loop: CASSQERTSGGFEQFF. As DNA, the CDR3 is TGCGCCAGCAGCCAAGAACGGACTAGCGGGGGGTTTGAGCAGTTCTTC.

The rearrangement links TRBV6-5 to TRBJ1-1; the D gene is possibly TRBD1 (6 bases). CDR3 length: 14 residues. The V and J ends lost 9 bases and 4 bases respectively, with 18 bases between them. Germline values: CDR1 MNHEY, CDR2 SVGAGI. CDR3 residues: CASLPNGGATEAFF. Here the CDR3 DNA reads TGTGCCAGTCTCCCCAACGGGGGGGCCACTGAAGCTTTCTTT.

V and J are TRBV10-2 and TRBJ1-6; D call uncertain. Germline CDR1 and CDR2: WSHSY and SAAADI. V lost 2 bases and J 9 bases, leaving 5 bases between the germline ends. This CDR3 region has 12 residues. Written as DNA, the CDR3 is TGCGCCAGCAGTGAGCCGGGTTCACCCCTCCACTTT. Translating it yields CASSEPGSPLHF.

The chain carries TRBV19 and TRBJ1-4; D call uncertain. CDR3 length: 12 amino acids. CDR1 and CDR2 (germline): LNHDA, SQIVND (reference sequence). V lost 1 base to trimming and J lost 8 bases, with 5 bases between them. The CDR3 loop reads CASSIGGEKLFF. The CDR3 region has the DNA TGTGCCAGTAGTATAGGTGGAGAAAAACTGTTTTTT. Variable domain in full (rest from reference TRBV19 and TRBJ1-4): DGGITQSPKYLFRKEGQNVTLSCEQNLNHDAMYWYRQDPGQGLRLIYYSQIVNDFQKGDIAEGYSVSREKKESFPLTVTSAQKNPTAFYLCASSIGGEKLFFGSGTQLSVL.